The 32 T cell receptor beta chains below all came from one sample that was sequenced in a study of beta chain features in type 1 diabetes. Expressed TCRB transcripts were sequenced, since all the RNA that had been isolated was reverse transcribed. The table came from immunoSEQ multiplex PCR; TCRdb's copy has only in-frame clones and leaves some out. The table lists 200,000 to 250,000 clones, roughly 9.6% of them singletons. Sequenced sample: naive CD4+ T cells from blood. These receptors were taken from a woman younger than 30 in good health.

This clone occurred a few times. J is TRBJ2-2 and V is TRBV19; maybe TRBD2 (6 bases). Germline lookup yields CDR1 LNHDA and CDR2 SQIVND (reference sequence). The CDR3 runs to 14 residues. Trimming shortened V by 3 bases and J by 5 bases, and 10 bases separated the two germline ends. In nucleotides, the CDR3 is TGTGCCAGTAGTATCGGGAGAGGGACCGGGGAGCTGTTTTTT. Translating gives CASSIGRGTGELFF.

This rearrangement joins TRBV2 to TRBJ2-5; 9 positions match TRBD2. The CDR3 loop spans 14 amino acids. Germline CDR1 is SNHLY and CDR2 is FYNNEI. V lost 7 bases, J lost 5 bases, and 8 bases stayed unmatched. CDR3 amino acids: CASNAGGPGETQYF. CDR3 DNA sequence: TGTGCCAGCAATGCGGGAGGGCCGGGGGAGACCCAGTACTTC. Supplemented by reference TRBV2 and TRBJ2-5, the full variable domain reads EPEVTQTPSHQVTQMGQEVILRCVPISNHLYFYWYRQILGQKVEFLVSFYNNEISEKSEIFDDQFSVERPDGSNFTLKIRSTKLEDSAMYFCASNAGGPGETQYFGPGTRLLVL.

This clone turned up a few times. The chain recombines TRBV7-8 with TRBJ2-2, with D tentatively TRBD1 (6 bases). With 3 bases removed from V and 8 bases from J, the gap between germline ends came to 7 bases. This CDR3 is 12 amino acids long. Germline CDR1 SGHVS, CDR2 FQNEAQ. The CDR3 nucleotides are TGTGCCAGCAGCTTCGGACAGGGGGAGCTGTTTTTT. Translation gives CASSFGQGELFF.

The genes are TRBV5-1 and TRBJ2-7; weak D call: TRBD1 (6 bases). CDR1 is SGHRS, CDR2 YFSETQ, per germline. V lost 4 bases and J lost 3, with 11 bases in between. The CDR3 spans 13 residues. This CDR3 reads CASSDTGSYEQYF. The DNA of the CDR3 is TGCGCCAGCAGCGACACAGGGAGCTACGAGCAGTACTTC.

The CDR3 here is CSCGTGNTEAFF. The DNA of the CDR3 is TGCAGCTGTGGGACAGGGAACACTGAAGCTTTCTTT. The chain joins TRBV29-1 to TRBJ1-1, with 8 bases matching TRBD1. The CDR3 totals 12 residues. With 8 bases clipped from V and 1 base from J, the junction kept 3 bases outside the gene matches. CDR1 is SQVTM, CDR2 ANQGSEA, per germline.

The rearrangement uses TRBV29-1 and TRBJ2-1; 9 bases align to TRBD2. The V gene's germline CDR1 is SQVTM and CDR2 ANQGSEA. This CDR3 is built from 15 residues. V dropped 2 bases and J dropped 4; count of bases not matched to a gene: 6. The CDR3 nucleotides are TGCAGCGTTGAACTAGCGGGACACAGATACAATGAGCAGTTCTTC. It specifies CSVELAGHRYNEQFF.

V usage is TRBV4-1 and J usage is TRBJ2-7; 13 positions match TRBD2. V lost 2 bases, J lost 0 bases, and 4 bases stayed unmatched. The CDR3 extends over 17 amino acids. Germline CDR1 and CDR2: MGHRA and YSYEKL. The CDR3 region has the DNA TGCGCCAGCAGCCAACTGGGACTAGCGGGAAACTCCTACGAGCAGTACTTC. It codes for CASSQLGLAGNSYEQYF.

The chain links TRBV2 to TRBJ1-2; D may be TRBD1 (5 bases). The CDR3 totals 13 residues. CDR1 SNHLY and CDR2 FYNNEI come from the germline V gene. Trimming removed 6 bases at V and 8 bases at J, with 16 bases between. CDR3: CASSIRVYGGYTF. In DNA form, the CDR3 reads TGTGCCAGCAGCATCAGGGTCTACGGCGGCTACACCTTC.

This clone was seen only a few times. The V and J genes are TRBV15 and TRBJ1-2; D remains unclear. Trimming left V 0 bases short and J 4 bases short, with 12 bases between. Germline loops: CDR1 LNHNV, CDR2 YYDKDF (reference sequence). The CDR3 consists of 15 residues. CDR3 nucleotide sequence: TGTGCCACCAGCAGAGATATCCCCTCCCTCTATGGCTACACCTTC. Its translation: CATSRDIPSLYGYTF.

This clone was found a few times. The chain joins TRBV5-4 to TRBJ2-1; TRBD1 matches at 10 bases. Trimming at V came to 2 bases and at J to 9 bases, leaving 8 bases not matched to a gene. The CDR3 has 15 residues. Germline V gives CDR1 SGHNT, CDR2 YYREEE (reference sequence). CDR3 sequence (DNA): TGTGCCAGCAGCTTCTTCGACAGGGGGCCTAGTGAGCAGTTCTTC. Translating gives CASSFFDRGPSEQFF. The whole variable domain, filled in from reference TRBV5-4 and TRBJ2-1, reads ETGVTQSPTHLIKTRGQQVTLRCSSQSGHNTVSWYQQALGQGPQFIFQYYREEENGRGNFPPRFSGLQFPNYSSELNVNALELDDSALYLCASSFFDRGPSEQFFGPGTRLTVL.

The V call is TRBV4-2, the J call TRBJ2-2, with D possibly being TRBD1 (6 bases). Trimming shortened V by 5 bases and J by 0 bases, and 10 bases separated the two germline ends. Germline lookup yields CDR1 LGHNA and CDR2 YNFKEQ. CDR3 length: 15 amino acids. The chain's CDR3 is CASSTQGPNTGELFF. DNA of the CDR3: TGTGCCAGCAGCACGCAGGGGCCGAACACCGGGGAGCTGTTTTTT.

The V call is TRBV4-2, the J call TRBJ1-5; D not certain. The CDR3 loop spans 15 amino acids. The V end was cut by 0 bases, the J end by 6 bases, with 12 bases between. Germline V gives CDR1 LGHNA, CDR2 YNFKEQ. CDR3 nucleotide sequence: TGTGCCAGCAGCCAAGATAGGCAGTGGAGTCAGCCCCAGCATTTT. Encoded protein: CASSQDRQWSQPQHF.

This clone was observed a handful of times. The CDR3 does not close with the conserved phenylalanine or tryptophan, likely indicating a read error. It is unclear where the CDR3 begins or ends on the DNA, so no DNA is shown, and the CDR3 is as TCRdb lists it. The chain recombines TRBV7-9 with TRBJ1-2; the listed D gene, TRBD1, was not tested against the DNA. CDR1 is SEHNR and CDR2 is FQNEAQ in the germline V gene (reference sequence). Termini included, the CDR3 measures 10 amino acids. The CDR3 here is CASSTPLQLV.

This clone was found once. The rearrangement links TRBV6-5 to TRBJ1-4; D gene uncertain. Per the germline V gene, CDR1 is MNHEY and CDR2 is SVGAGI. This CDR3 region has 14 residues. Trimming stripped 6 bases from V and 8 bases from J, with 16 bases between. CDR3 nucleotide sequence: TGTGCCAGCAGCCGACACCCGCCGGGGGAAAAACTGTTTTTT. Its translation is CASSRHPPGEKLFF.

This sequence joins TRBV14 and TRBJ2-1, with 10 bases lining up with TRBD2. V was clipped by 2 bases and J by 2 bases; unmatched bases: 0. CDR1 is SGHDN, CDR2 FVKESK, per germline. The length of the CDR3 is 15 residues. Here the CDR3 DNA reads TGTGCCAGCAGCCAACTAGCGGGAGCCTACAATGAGCAGTTCTTC. This codes for CASSQLAGAYNEQFF. Based on the CDR3 plus reference TRBV14 and TRBJ2-1, the full variable domain is EAGVTQFPSHSVIEKGQTVTLRCDPISGHDNLYWYRRVMGKEIKFLLHFVKESKQDESGMPNNRFLAERTGGTYSTLKVQPAELEDSGVYFCASSQLAGAYNEQFFGPGTRLTVL.

The chain joins TRBV30 to TRBJ2-3, with 7 nucleotides matching TRBD1. The CDR3 is made up of 15 amino acids. Germline-derived CDR1 and CDR2 are GTSNPN and SVGIG (reference sequence). The junction had 10 bases not matched to a gene; V was cut back by 1 base and J by 6 bases. The DNA of the CDR3 is TGTGCCTGGAGTGACGGCCGGGACAGTACGGATACGCAGTATTTT. It translates to CAWSDGRDSTDTQYF. Full variable domain (rest looked up from reference TRBV30 and TRBJ2-3): SQTIHQWPATLVQPVGSPLSLECTVEGTSNPNLYWYRQAAGRGLQLLFYSVGIGQISSEVPQNLSASRPQDRQFILSSKKLLLSDSGFYLCAWSDGRDSTDTQYFGPGTRLTVL.

There are a few counts of this clone. V is TRBV10-2 and J is TRBJ2-2; 11 bases match TRBD2. Germline CDR1 and CDR2: WSHSY and SAAADI. This CDR3 has 15 residues. V lost 3 bases, J lost 6 bases, and 3 bases stayed unmatched. CDR3 region: CASSDPTSGAGELFF. The CDR3 coding sequence is TGCGCCAGCAGTGACCCGACTAGCGGGGCCGGGGAGCTGTTTTTT.

The J gene is TRBJ1-1, the V gene TRBV16; possible D gene TRBD1, 5 bases. The CDR3 is 13 amino acids. Trimming took off 0 bases at V and 9 bases at J, with 11 bases between the two ends. Germline CDR1 and CDR2: KGHSY and FQNENV. The CDR3 region is CASSQSQTDKAFF. CDR3 bases: TGTGCCAGCAGCCAATCCCAGACAGATAAAGCTTTCTTT.

This chain uses TRBV6-5 with TRBJ2-5; tentatively, D is TRBD2 (5 bases). CDR3 length: 12 amino acids. Trimming left V 6 bases short and J 9 bases short, with 14 bases between. Germline V gives CDR1 MNHEY, CDR2 SVGAGI. The CDR3 spells CASSPTGSAQYF. In DNA, the CDR3 is TGTGCCAGCAGCCCCACGGGATCGGCCCAGTACTTC.

This chain connects TRBV30 to TRBJ2-1, with TRBD1 identical over 11 bases. Germline V gives CDR1 GTSNPN, CDR2 SVGIG (reference sequence). The CDR3 runs 12 residues. V gave up 5 bases and J gave up 12 bases; unmatched junction bases: 6. In DNA form, the CDR3 reads TGTGCCTGGGGACAGGGGGCGGGCGTGCAGTTCTTC. It is translated as CAWGQGAGVQFF. The entire variable domain, with the rest obtained from reference TRBV30 and TRBJ2-1, is as follows: SQTIHQWPATLVQPVGSPLSLECTVEGTSNPNLYWYRQAAGRGLQLLFYSVGIGQISSEVPQNLSASRPQDRQFILSSKKLLLSDSGFYLCAWGQGAGVQFFGPGTRLTVL.

This rearrangement joins TRBV10-3 to TRBJ2-1, with 7 bases matching TRBD2. Germline V gene sequence: CDR1 ENHRY, CDR2 SYGVKD. The CDR3 totals 16 residues. Germline trimming cut 3 bases from V and 0 bases from J; bases unmatched to any gene: 5. CDR3 region: CAISDGSGNSYNEQFF. DNA of the CDR3: TGTGCCATCAGTGATGGGAGCGGGAACTCCTACAATGAGCAGTTCTTC.

This clone was seen more than once but under ten times. The chain recombines TRBV19 with TRBJ1-1; D unresolved. V lost 3 bases to trimming and J lost 4 bases, with 6 bases between them. The CDR3 spans 12 residues. Germline assignment: CDR1 LNHDA and CDR2 SQIVND (reference sequence). The CDR3 is CASSIGSTEAFF. The CDR3 nucleotides are TGTGCCAGTAGTATTGGGAGCACTGAAGCTTTCTTT. The entire variable domain, with the rest obtained from reference TRBV19 and TRBJ1-1, is as follows: DGGITQSPKYLFRKEGQNVTLSCEQNLNHDAMYWYRQDPGQGLRLIYYSQIVNDFQKGDIAEGYSVSREKKESFPLTVTSAQKNPTAFYLCASSIGSTEAFFGQGTRLTVV.

The chain couples TRBV19 to TRBJ2-1; D call uncertain. V dropped 0 bases and J dropped 6 bases, with 21 bases sitting between them. CDR1 LNHDA and CDR2 SQIVND come from the germline V gene (reference sequence). The CDR3 covers 18 residues. The CDR3 loop reads CASSIDLGEVSFVNEQFF. CDR3 in DNA: TGTGCCAGTAGTATAGATCTTGGTGAGGTCAGTTTCGTCAATGAGCAGTTCTTC.

CDR3: CAWSVLRGVGYTF. For the CDR3, the DNA is TGTGCCTGGAGTGTACTCAGGGGGGTTGGCTACACCTTC. V and J are TRBV30 and TRBJ1-2, with 7 bases aligning to TRBD1. The CDR3 covers 13 residues. The ends lost 0 bases at V and 7 bases at J; junction bases unmatched: 5. CDR1 is GTSNPN, CDR2 SVGIG, per germline (reference sequence). Full variable domain (missing parts from reference TRBV30 and TRBJ1-2): SQTIHQWPATLVQPVGSPLSLECTVEGTSNPNLYWYRQAAGRGLQLLFYSVGIGQISSEVPQNLSASRPQDRQFILSSKKLLLSDSGFYLCAWSVLRGVGYTFGSGTRLTVV.

This sequence joins TRBV14 and TRBJ2-7; D not certain. Trimming cost V 2 bases and J 3 bases, with 11 bases left between them. CDR3 size: 14 residues. Germline V gene sequence: CDR1 SGHDN, CDR2 FVKESK. The CDR3 spells CASSQLGEYYEQYF. DNA of the CDR3: TGTGCCAGCAGCCAACTCGGAGAATACTACGAGCAGTACTTC.

This clone was seen a handful of times. V gene TRBV11-2 combines with J gene TRBJ2-2; 9 nucleotides line up with TRBD1. The CDR3 is made up of 14 amino acids. J gave up 1 base and V 7 bases, and 1 base lay outside the gene matches. Germline CDR1 and CDR2: SGHAT and FQNNGV. CDR3 bases: TGTGCCAGCACGGGACAGGGGAACACCGGGGAGCTGTTTTTT. It codes for CASTGQGNTGELFF. Based on the CDR3 plus reference TRBV11-2 and TRBJ2-2, the full variable domain is EAGVAQSPRYKIIEKRQSVAFWCNPISGHATLYWYQQILGQGPKLLIQFQNNGVVDDSQLPKDRFSAERLKGVDSTLKIQPAKLEDSAVYLCASTGQGNTGELFFGEGSRLTVL.

This clone was counted a few times. V and J are TRBV15 and TRBJ2-2, with D perhaps TRBD2 (5 bases). The CDR3 runs 16 residues. V dropped 0 bases and J dropped 5 bases, with 13 bases sitting between them. Germline V gene sequence: CDR1 LNHNV, CDR2 YYDKDF (reference sequence). The CDR3 is CATSREGEWETGELFF. DNA for the CDR3: TGTGCCACCAGCAGAGAGGGAGAATGGGAAACCGGGGAGCTGTTTTTT.

In DNA, the CDR3 is TGTGCCAGCAGCTTGGGTCCCAGGTCCGAGGGGGGCAATCAGCCCCAGCATTTT. Its protein product is CASSLGPRSEGGNQPQHF. The V gene is TRBV5-4, the J gene TRBJ1-5; possibly TRBD1 for D (6 bases). Germline CDR1 and CDR2: SGHNT and YYREEE (reference sequence). Trimming cost V 0 bases and J 2 bases, with 18 bases left between them. There are 18 residues in the CDR3.

About this clone: This sample also contains other DNA sequences that code for the same CDR3. The rearrangement uses TRBV6-5 and TRBJ2-3, with 14 bases aligning to TRBD2. The V gene end was trimmed by 8 bases and the J gene end by 5 bases; junction bases not matched to a gene: 6. The CDR3 loop spans 15 amino acids. Germline CDR1 MNHEY, CDR2 SVGAGI. In DNA form, the CDR3 reads TGTGCCAGCGCGGGACTAGCGGGAGAGGGAGATACGCAGTATTTT. This sequence encodes CASAGLAGEGDTQYF.

This clone came up a few times. The V and J genes are TRBV9 and TRBJ2-7; 10 positions match TRBD1. V was clipped by 0 bases and J by 7 bases; unmatched bases: 13. There are 17 residues in the CDR3. Germline CDR1 is SGDLS and CDR2 is YYNGEE. CDR3 loop: CASSVDPPDRGSGEQYF. The CDR3 DNA is TGTGCCAGCAGCGTAGATCCCCCGGACAGGGGGTCTGGGGAGCAGTACTTC.

This clone was counted a few times. This chain links TRBV11-3 with TRBJ2-3, with 12 bases that match TRBD2. CDR3 length: 16 amino acids. Trimming removed 1 base from V and 3 bases from J; junction bases left unmatched: 2. CDR1 and CDR2 (germline): SGHNT, YENEEA. The CDR3 sequence: CASSLGLAGATDTQYF. The CDR3 DNA sequence: TGTGCCAGCAGCTTAGGACTAGCGGGGGCTACAGATACGCAGTATTTT.

V gene TRBV11-2 combines with J gene TRBJ1-6; 9 bases agree with TRBD1. The CDR3 consists of 17 residues. Germline V gene sequence: CDR1 SGHAT, CDR2 FQNNGV. J gave up 2 bases and V 0 bases, and 2 bases lay outside the gene matches. Here the CDR3 reads CASSLEDRGAYNSPLHF. Here the CDR3 DNA reads TGTGCCAGCAGCTTAGAGGACAGGGGCGCCTATAATTCACCCCTCCACTTT.